The 2 T cell receptor beta chains presented below share a single source sample, sequenced in a study of vaccination effects on CD4 cells after COVID-19. Sequencing used immunoSEQ multiplex PCR; TCRdb keeps in-frame clones, though not all of them. The sample yields tens of thousands of clones, roughly 72% seen once. Antigen-specific CD4+ T cells were expanded (with viral peptide pools) by the ViraFEST assay ahead of sequencing. Once cultured for 10 days, the cells underwent separation to obtain CD4+ T cells. Each participant was given two doses of one vaccine (BNT162b2 or mRNA-1273). What these receptors recognize is not known. The sample here was CD4+ T cells from PBMCs cultured with HCoV-229E spike peptides, taken after COVID-19 vaccination. These receptors all stem from a human donor who received a COVID-19 vaccine.

This chain links TRBV29-1 with TRBJ2-1; 8 bases map to TRBD2. This CDR3 has 12 residues. Germline V gives CDR1 SQVTM, CDR2 ANQGSEA. Trimming at V came to 6 bases and at J to 8 bases, leaving 6 bases not matched to a gene. CDR3 amino acids: CSVSGGLHEQFF. CDR3 DNA sequence: TGCAGCGTATCGGGGGGGCTTCATGAGCAGTTCTTC.

The rearrangement uses TRBV30 and TRBJ2-2; D is uncertain. Germline V gene data show CDR1 as GTSNPN and CDR2 as SVGIG (reference sequence). The length of the CDR3 is 13 residues. V gave up 4 bases and J gave up 7 bases, with 13 bases separating them. The CDR3: CAWNRLEIGELFF. Written as DNA, the CDR3 is TGTGCCTGGAATAGGCTGGAAATCGGGGAGCTGTTTTTT.